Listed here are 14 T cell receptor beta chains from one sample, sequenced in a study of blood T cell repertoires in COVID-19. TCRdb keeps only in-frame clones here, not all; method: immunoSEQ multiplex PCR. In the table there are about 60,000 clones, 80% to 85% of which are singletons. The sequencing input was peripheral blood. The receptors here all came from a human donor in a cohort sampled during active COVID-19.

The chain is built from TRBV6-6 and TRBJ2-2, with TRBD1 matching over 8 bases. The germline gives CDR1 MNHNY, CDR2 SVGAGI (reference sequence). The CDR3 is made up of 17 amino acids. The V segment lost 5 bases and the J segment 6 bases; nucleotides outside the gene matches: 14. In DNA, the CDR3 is TGTGCCAGCAGTCTCGACAGGGGACTGGGTGACGCCGGGGAGCTGTTTTTT. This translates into CASSLDRGLGDAGELFF.

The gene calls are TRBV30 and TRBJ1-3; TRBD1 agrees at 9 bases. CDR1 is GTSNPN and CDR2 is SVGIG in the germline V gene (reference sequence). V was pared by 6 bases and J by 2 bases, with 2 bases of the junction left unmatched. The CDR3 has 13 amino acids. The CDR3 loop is CACNRGPGNTIYF. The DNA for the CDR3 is TGTGCCTGCAACAGGGGGCCTGGAAACACCATATATTTT.

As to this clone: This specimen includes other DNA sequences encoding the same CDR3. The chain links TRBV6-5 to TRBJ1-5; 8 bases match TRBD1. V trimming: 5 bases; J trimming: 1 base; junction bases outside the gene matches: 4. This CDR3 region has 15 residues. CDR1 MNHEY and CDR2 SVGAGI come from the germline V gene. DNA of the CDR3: TGTGCCAGCAGTCGCGACAGGGGAAGCAATCAGCCCCAGCATTTT. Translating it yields CASSRDRGSNQPQHF.

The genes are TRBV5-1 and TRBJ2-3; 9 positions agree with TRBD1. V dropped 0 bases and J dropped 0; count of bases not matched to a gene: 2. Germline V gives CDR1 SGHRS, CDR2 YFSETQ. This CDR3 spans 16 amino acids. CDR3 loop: CASSLGDRGSTDTQYF. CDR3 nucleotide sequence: TGCGCCAGCAGCTTGGGAGACAGGGGGAGCACAGATACGCAGTATTTT.

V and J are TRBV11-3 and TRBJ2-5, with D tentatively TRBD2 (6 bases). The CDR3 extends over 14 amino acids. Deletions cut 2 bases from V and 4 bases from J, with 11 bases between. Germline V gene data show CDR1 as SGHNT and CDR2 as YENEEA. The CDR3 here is CASSLHRGTETQYF. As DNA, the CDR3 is TGTGCCAGCAGCTTACACCGGGGGACAGAGACCCAGTACTTC.

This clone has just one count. In DNA form, the CDR3 reads TGTGCCAGCAGCCAAGAAGTCCGGACAGGGGGTTCACCCCTCCACTTT. It yields the protein CASSQEVRTGGSPLHF. The V call is TRBV4-2, the J call TRBJ1-6; 10 nucleotides line up with TRBD1. The junction had 5 bases not matched to a gene; V was cut back by 0 bases and J by 9 bases. Germline assignment: CDR1 LGHNA and CDR2 YNFKEQ. CDR3 length: 16 amino acids.

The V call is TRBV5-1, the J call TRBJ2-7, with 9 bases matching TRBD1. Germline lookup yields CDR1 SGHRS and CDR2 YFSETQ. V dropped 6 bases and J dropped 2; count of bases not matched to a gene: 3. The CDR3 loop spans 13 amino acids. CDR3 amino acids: CASIGDRAYEQYF. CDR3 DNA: TGCGCCAGCATAGGGGACAGGGCCTACGAGCAGTACTTC.

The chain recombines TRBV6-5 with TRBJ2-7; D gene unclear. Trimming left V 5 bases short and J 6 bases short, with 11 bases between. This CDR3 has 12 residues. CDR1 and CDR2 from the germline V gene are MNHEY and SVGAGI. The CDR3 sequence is CASSPDSSEQYF. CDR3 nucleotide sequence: TGTGCCAGCAGTCCCGACTCGTCCGAGCAGTACTTC.

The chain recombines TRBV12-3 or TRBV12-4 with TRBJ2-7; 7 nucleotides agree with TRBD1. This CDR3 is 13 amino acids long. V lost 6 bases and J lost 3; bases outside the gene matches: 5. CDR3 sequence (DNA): TGTGCCAGCAGCCCGACAGGGTTCTACGAGCAGTACTTC. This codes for CASSPTGFYEQYF.

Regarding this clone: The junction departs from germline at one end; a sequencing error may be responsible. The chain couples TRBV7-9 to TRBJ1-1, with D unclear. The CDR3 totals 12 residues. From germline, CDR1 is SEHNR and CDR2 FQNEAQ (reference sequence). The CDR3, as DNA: TGTGCCAGCAGCTTAGTAAACACCGGGAATTTGTTT. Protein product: CASSLVNTGNLF.

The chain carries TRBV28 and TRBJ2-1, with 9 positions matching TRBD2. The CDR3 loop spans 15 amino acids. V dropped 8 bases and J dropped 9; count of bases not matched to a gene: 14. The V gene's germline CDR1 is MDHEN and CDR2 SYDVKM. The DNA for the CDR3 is TGTGCCAGCTGCGATGTGGCGGGGGGGCCTGGTGAGCAGTTCTTC. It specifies CASCDVAGGPGEQFF.

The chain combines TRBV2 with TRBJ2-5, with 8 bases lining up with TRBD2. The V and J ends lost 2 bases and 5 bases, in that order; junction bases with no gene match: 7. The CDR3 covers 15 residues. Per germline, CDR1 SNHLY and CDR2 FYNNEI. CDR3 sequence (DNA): TGTGCCAGCAGTGAAATAAGCGGGGGACCGGAGACCCAGTACTTC. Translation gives CASSEISGGPETQYF.

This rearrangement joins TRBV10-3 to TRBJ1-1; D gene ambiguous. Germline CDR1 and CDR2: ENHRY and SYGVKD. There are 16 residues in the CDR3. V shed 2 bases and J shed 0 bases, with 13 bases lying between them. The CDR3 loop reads CAISEGWRRLNTEAFF. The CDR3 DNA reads TGTGCCATCAGTGAGGGGTGGCGCAGGCTGAACACTGAAGCTTTCTTT.

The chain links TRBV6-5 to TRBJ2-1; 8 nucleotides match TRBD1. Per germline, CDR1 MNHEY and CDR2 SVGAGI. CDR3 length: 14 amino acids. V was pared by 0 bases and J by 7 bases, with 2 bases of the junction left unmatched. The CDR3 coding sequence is TGTGCCAGCAGTTACTCGACAGGGGCAAATGAGCAGTTCTTC. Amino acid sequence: CASSYSTGANEQFF.